Listed below are T cell receptor beta chains from one sample, sequenced in a study of blood T cell repertoires in COVID-19. This table comes from immunoSEQ multiplex PCR, and its TCRdb copy is limited to in-frame clones, with some not included. The data show some 200,000 clones, around 80% seen once. Sequences were obtained from peripheral blood. The receptors were gathered from a woman aged 70 to 79 with COVID-19, enrolled during active disease. The CDR3 runs from the conserved cysteine through the conserved F or W. The D gene is left open where the match is weak. Part of the rows lack a size; the others show once, few, many or a class for expanded clones.

J: TRBJ2-1; V: TRBV19; D: TRBD1; size: once; DNA: TGTGCCAGTAGTAAAGGGGGGTACCGGGACAGGTCCGCCTACAATGAGCAGTTCTTC; CDR3: CASSKGGYRDRSAYNEQFF
J: TRBJ2-6; V: TRBV3-1/TRBV3-2; D: .; size: .; DNA: TGTGCCAGCAGCCTCAGGGGCTCTGGGGCCAACGTCCTGACTTTC; CDR3: CASSLRGSGANVLTF
J: TRBJ1-4; V: TRBV27; D: .; size: .; DNA: TGTGCCAGCAGTTCACAGGTGTCTAATGAAAAACTGTTTTTT; CDR3: CASSSQVSNEKLFF
J: TRBJ1-5; V: TRBV6-5; D: .; size: .; DNA: TGTGCCAGCGGGCCGATCCCTCCGGATCAGCCCCAGCATTTT; CDR3: CASGPIPPDQPQHF
J: TRBJ2-2; V: TRBV9; D: TRBD2; size: .; DNA: TGTGCCAGCAGCGTAGAAAGCGGGAGAGCCACCGGGGAGCTGTTTTTT; CDR3: CASSVESGRATGELFF
J: TRBJ2-5; V: TRBV13; D: .; size: .; DNA: TGTGCCAGCAGCAGACGGAGCGGGTTCCACGGGACCCAGTACTTC; CDR3: CASSRRSGFHGTQYF
J: TRBJ1-3; V: TRBV5-1; D: .; size: .; DNA: TGCGCCAGCAGTCCACTTACAGGGAGCCCTGGAAACACCATATATTTT; CDR3: CASSPLTGSPGNTIYF
J: TRBJ1-1; V: TRBV7-6; D: .; size: .; DNA: TGTGCCAGCAGCTCCGGTCGGGGGAAGAACACTGAAGCTTTCTTT; CDR3: CASSSGRGKNTEAFF
J: TRBJ1-5; V: TRBV7-9; D: .; size: .; DNA: TGTGCCAGCAGCCCGGGGGGGCAGCCCCAGCATTTT; CDR3: CASSPGGQPQHF
J: TRBJ1-5; V: TRBV28; D: TRBD1; size: .; DNA: TGTGCCAGCAGGTTAGACAGGGGAAGCAATCAGCCCCAGCATTTT; CDR3: CASRLDRGSNQPQHF
J: TRBJ2-3; V: TRBV7-2; D: .; size: .; DNA: TGTGCCAGCAGCTTACTGGCGGGAAGAACAGATACGCAGTATTTT; CDR3: CASSLLAGRTDTQYF
J: TRBJ1-2; V: TRBV5-4; D: .; size: few; DNA: TGTGCCAGCAGCTTGGATCAAGGGGCCTATGGCTACACCTTC; CDR3: CASSLDQGAYGYTF
J: TRBJ1-2; V: TRBV29-1; D: TRBD1; size: .; DNA: TGCAGCGTCAAGGGACAGCACTATGGCTACACCTTC; CDR3: CSVKGQHYGYTF
J: TRBJ1-4; V: TRBV18; D: .; size: .; DNA: TGTGCCAGCTCACCACGGGGAGCAACTAATGAAAAACTGTTTTTT; CDR3: CASSPRGATNEKLFF
J: TRBJ2-5; V: TRBV5-4; D: .; size: .; DNA: TGTGCCAGCAGCCGCGGAAGGCAAGAGACCCAGTACTTC; CDR3: CASSRGRQETQYF
J: TRBJ2-5; V: TRBV5-1; D: .; size: .; DNA: TGCGCCAGCAGCTTGGGATCAGGGCAAGAGACCCAGTACTTC; CDR3: CASSLGSGQETQYF
J: TRBJ1-5; V: TRBV30; D: TRBD1; size: .; DNA: TGTGCCTGGAGTGTGGACAGGGGACGTCAGCCCCAGCATTTT; CDR3: CAWSVDRGRQPQHF
J: TRBJ2-1; V: TRBV7-2; D: .; size: .; DNA: TGTGCCAGCAGCTTAGGGCGGGCTTACCCCTACAATGAGCAGTTCTTC; CDR3: CASSLGRAYPYNEQFF
J: TRBJ1-4; V: TRBV6-1; D: .; size: .; DNA: TGTGCCAGCAGTGAGGAAGGGGTATATGCAACTAATGAAAAACTGTTTTTT; CDR3: CASSEEGVYATNEKLFF
J: TRBJ1-1; V: TRBV28; D: .; size: .; DNA: TGTGCCAGCAGTTTGGGGGGACTGAACACTGAAGCTTTCTTT; CDR3: CASSLGGLNTEAFF
J: TRBJ2-7; V: TRBV7-6; D: .; size: .; DNA: TGTGCCAGCAGCCCAGGGGTCGAGCAGTACTTC; CDR3: CASSPGVEQYF
J: TRBJ1-1; V: TRBV27; D: .; size: .; DNA: TGTGCCAGCAGTTCCGCCGGGTCTGGGAACACTGAAGCTTTCTTT; CDR3: CASSSAGSGNTEAFF
J: TRBJ2-1; V: TRBV29-1; D: .; size: .; DNA: TGCAGCGTTGAAGGGCGGCGGGGCTCCTACAATGAGCAGTTCTTC; CDR3: CSVEGRRGSYNEQFF
J: TRBJ2-5; V: TRBV11-3; D: TRBD2; size: once; DNA: TGTGCCAGCAGCTACGGAACTAGCGGGGGGGCACGGGAGACCCAGTACTTC; CDR3: CASSYGTSGGARETQYF
J: TRBJ2-1; V: TRBV2; D: TRBD1; size: .; DNA: TGTGCCAGCCCGGGACAGGGGCGCCAAAATGAGCAGTTCTTC; CDR3: CASPGQGRQNEQFF
J: TRBJ2-3; V: TRBV6-5; D: .; size: .; DNA: TGTGCCAGCAGGGGGGGGGCCTTTTATACGCAGTATTTT; CDR3: CASRGGAFYTQYF
J: TRBJ1-4; V: TRBV6-5; D: .; size: .; DNA: TGTGCCAGCAGTTACTACAGGGTTCGGGTTGAAAAACTGTTTTTT; CDR3: CASSYYRVRVEKLFF
J: TRBJ1-1; V: TRBV28; D: .; size: .; DNA: TGTGCCAGCAGTCTCCAGACTAGGAACACTGAAGCTTTCTTT; CDR3: CASSLQTRNTEAFF
J: TRBJ1-1; V: TRBV19; D: .; size: .; DNA: TGTGCCAGTAGTATAATAGCCAGGGAAGGCACTGAAGCTTTCTTT; CDR3: CASSIIAREGTEAFF
J: TRBJ2-7; V: TRBV27; D: TRBD2; size: .; DNA: TGTGCCAGCAGTTTTATTCCGCCCGGAGACCGGACTAGCGGGAGATCCTACGAGCAGTACTTC; CDR3: CASSFIPPGDRTSGRSYEQYF
J: TRBJ1-2; V: TRBV3-1/TRBV3-2; D: TRBD1; size: once; DNA: TGTGCCAGCAGCCAAGATACGGGACAGGGGTGGGGCTACACCTTC; CDR3: CASSQDTGQGWGYTF
J: TRBJ1-5; V: TRBV2; D: TRBD1; size: .; DNA: TGTGCCAGCGGGACAGGGTATAGCAATCAGCCCCAGCATTTT; CDR3: CASGTGYSNQPQHF
J: TRBJ1-1; V: TRBV6-5; D: .; size: .; DNA: TGTGCCAGCAGTTACTCGGGGAGGGGACCGGCTTTCTTT; CDR3: CASSYSGRGPAFF
J: TRBJ1-5; V: TRBV7-8; D: TRBD1; size: few; DNA: TGTGCCAGCAGCCAGGACAGGGGAGAAAGTCAGCCCCAGCATTTT; CDR3: CASSQDRGESQPQHF
J: TRBJ2-1; V: TRBV2; D: .; size: .; DNA: TGTGCCAGCAGTGAAATGGGCAGGGTTAGCTACAATGAGCAGTTCTTC; CDR3: CASSEMGRVSYNEQFF
J: TRBJ1-6; V: TRBV6-5; D: .; size: .; DNA: TGTGCCAGCAGTTACGGGGGCTCACCCCTCCACTTT; CDR3: CASSYGGSPLHF
J: TRBJ2-5; V: TRBV19; D: .; size: .; DNA: TGTGCCAGTAGTCCCCATGGGCCAGGGGTCTTGGCCCAGTACTTC; CDR3: CASSPHGPGVLAQYF
J: TRBJ1-1; V: TRBV5-1; D: TRBD1; size: .; DNA: TGCGCCAGCAGCTTGGGCGGACAGGCGACGGGGAGTGGTTTCTTT; CDR3: CASSLGGQATGSGFF
J: TRBJ2-7; V: TRBV29-1; D: .; size: few; DNA: TGCAGCGTTGGCCGAGGGGGCTACGAGCAGTACTTC; CDR3: CSVGRGGYEQYF
J: TRBJ2-3; V: TRBV10-3; D: .; size: .; DNA: TGTGCCATCAGTGAGTCGAAACAGGGTGATTCAGATACGCAGTATTTT; CDR3: CAISESKQGDSDTQYF
J: TRBJ2-2; V: TRBV5-1; D: .; size: .; DNA: TGCGCCAGCAGCACCAGGTGGAACACCGGGGAGCTGTTTTTT; CDR3: CASSTRWNTGELFF
J: TRBJ1-1; V: TRBV27; D: .; size: .; DNA: TGTGCCAGCAGACTAGACGGCCACACTGAAGCTTTCTTT; CDR3: CASRLDGHTEAFF
J: TRBJ1-6; V: TRBV7-8; D: .; size: few; DNA: TGTGCCAGCAGCTCTTCTGCCCGTCCAGGGCCAAATTCACCCCTCCACTTT; CDR3: CASSSSARPGPNSPLHF
J: TRBJ1-2; V: TRBV28; D: .; size: .; DNA: TGTGCCAGCAGTTTAGGGAGCTATGGCTACACCTTC; CDR3: CASSLGSYGYTF